Given below is one T cell receptor beta chain in context. The data derive from a study of blood T cell repertoires in COVID-19. Background on the study: T cells, B-cell-depleted T cells, or PBMCs supplied cDNA or gDNA.

In the original analysis: The assay estimated nucleated cells by amplifying reference gene primers. Method: immunoSEQ multiplex PCR; TCRdb's copy keeps in-frame clones and lacks some. V and J calls and clone size follow that table, whereas D and trimming were derived from the DNA. The table lists around 340,000 clones, approximately 91% of them singletons. Individuals drawn from some 25 US areas were roughly 18 to 95 years old. Cohorts were determined from participant-reported clinical history. V lost 4 bases and J lost 7; bases outside the gene matches: 9. CDR3 size: 17 residues. Germline V lookup: CDR1 KGHDR, CDR2 SFDVKD.

V gene TRBV24-1 combines with J gene TRBJ2-1, with 13 bases fitting TRBD2. Sequencing was done on a sample of PBMCs or T cells enriched from blood (not recorded which). The TCR comes from a woman aged 30 to 39 who had been exposed to COVID-19. CDR3 DNA: TGTGCCACCAGTGACGCCTGGACTAGCGGGAGTGGAAATGAGCAGTTCTTC. Protein product: CATSDAWTSGSGNEQFF.